Listed below are T cell receptor beta chains from one sample, sequenced in a study of blood T cell repertoires in COVID-19. TCRdb keeps only in-frame clones here, not all; method: immunoSEQ multiplex PCR. The table has approximately 200,000 clones, around four fifths seen once. The specimen sequenced was peripheral blood. Source of these receptors: a woman at least 80 years old with COVID-19, enrolled during active disease. CDR3s include the opening cysteine and the closing phenylalanine or tryptophan. A D gene is named only where the DNA matches it firmly. A row's size may be missing; if present it is once, few, many or a size class.

v_call,d_call,clone_size,j_call,cdr3_nt,cdr3_aa
TRBV3-1/TRBV3-2,TRBD2,few,TRBJ2-2,TGTGCCAGCAGCCAGACTAGCGGGGGCACCGGGGAGCTGTTTTTT,CASSQTSGGTGELFF
TRBV5-1,TRBD2,NA,TRBJ2-5,TGCGCCAGCAGCGCCACCGGGACTATCATCCGGGAGACCCAGTACTTC,CASSATGTIIRETQYF
TRBV28,NA,NA,TRBJ2-5,TGTGCCAGCAGTTCCGTTCAACGGGGACAAGAGACCCAGTACTTC,CASSSVQRGQETQYF
TRBV18,NA,NA,TRBJ1-1,TGTGCCAGCTCCTCCGCGGGAAAGGCTGAAGCTTTCTTT,CASSSAGKAEAFF
TRBV18,NA,few,TRBJ2-7,TGTGCCAGCTCACCACCGGCGGAAGGAGGGCGCGAGCAGTACTTC,CASSPPAEGGREQYF
TRBV5-1,TRBD1,once,TRBJ1-2,TGCGCCAGCAGCTTCGGGACAGAGATCTATGGCTACACCTTC,CASSFGTEIYGYTF
TRBV19,NA,NA,TRBJ1-1,TGTGCCAGTAGCCACGAGGGCCTGAACACTGAAGCTTTCTTT,CASSHEGLNTEAFF
TRBV3-1/TRBV3-2,TRBD1,NA,TRBJ1-6,TGTGCCAGCAGCCTCGCAGGGGGACCTTCACCCCTCCACTTT,CASSLAGGPSPLHF
TRBV7-2,TRBD1,once,TRBJ1-4,TGTGCCAGCGGACAGGTTTCTGAAAAACTGTTTTTT,CASGQVSEKLFF
TRBV7-9,TRBD1,NA,TRBJ1-1,TGTGCCAGCAGCTCCCAGGGGGCAAGGACTGAAGCTTTCTTT,CASSSQGARTEAFF
TRBV18,TRBD1,NA,TRBJ1-1,TGTGCCAGCTCACCTCCACAGGGGCCCACTGAAGCTTTCTTT,CASSPPQGPTEAFF
TRBV6-2/TRBV6-3,NA,NA,TRBJ1-1,TGTGCCAGCAGCCATCGCGATCTGCTGAACACTGAAGCTTTCTTT,CASSHRDLLNTEAFF
TRBV5-5,TRBD2,NA,TRBJ2-3,TGTGCCAGCAGCTTGGATGCTAGCGGGGGCGGCGATACGCAGTATTTT,CASSLDASGGGDTQYF
TRBV3-1/TRBV3-2,TRBD1,NA,TRBJ1-2,TGTGCCAGCAGCCAATCGGGTTACAGGGGCTATGGCTACACCTTC,CASSQSGYRGYGYTF
TRBV7-9,TRBD1,NA,TRBJ1-1,TGTGCCAGCAGCCCTAGGACAGGGGTGAACACTGAAGCTTTCTTT,CASSPRTGVNTEAFF
TRBV7-3,TRBD2,NA,TRBJ2-2,TGTGCCAGCAGCTTAACTAGCGGGGGCCCAAACACCGGGGAGCTGTTTTTT,CASSLTSGGPNTGELFF
TRBV5-1,TRBD2,NA,TRBJ2-1,TGCGCCAGCAGCTATACCGGGACTAGGGGGGATCCGGGGTTCTTC,CASSYTGTRGDPGFF
TRBV29-1,NA,NA,TRBJ1-1,TGCAGCGTCGGTGAGGCTGAAGCTTTCTTT,CSVGEAEAFF
TRBV6-5,TRBD2,few,TRBJ2-7,TGTGCCACAAATCGCGGGGAGGGCGTATGGTACTTC,CATNRGEGVWYF
TRBV5-1,NA,NA,TRBJ2-3,TGCGCCAGCAGCTTGGAAGGTTACAGGCAGTATTTT,CASSLEGYRQYF
TRBV5-4,TRBD2,NA,TRBJ2-5,TGTGCCCGCCGCGGGGGACTCGCGGGGGGGCTAGAGACCCAGTACTTC,CARRGGLAGGLETQYF
TRBV10-3,NA,NA,TRBJ2-7,TGTGCCATCAGTGAAGGGGGTGACAGAACCTACGAGCAGTACTTC,CAISEGGDRTYEQYF
TRBV27,TRBD1,few,TRBJ2-7,TGTGCCAGCAGTTTGGGGACAGGGGGCCGGTACGAGCAGTACTTC,CASSLGTGGRYEQYF
TRBV30,NA,NA,TRBJ1-1,TGTGCCTGGAGTCTAGGGGGGGTCGGTACTGAAGCTTTCTTT,CAWSLGGVGTEAFF
TRBV6-5,NA,NA,TRBJ2-7,TGTGCCAGCAGTCGACAGAGAACCTACGAGCAGTACTTC,CASSRQRTYEQYF
TRBV7-6,NA,NA,TRBJ2-7,TGTGCCAGCAGCTTTGGGGGGATCGGCTACGAGCAGTACTTC,CASSFGGIGYEQYF
TRBV3-1/TRBV3-2,TRBD2,NA,TRBJ2-5,TGTGCCAGCAGCCAACGTCCTAGCGGCCAAGAGACCCAGTACTTC,CASSQRPSGQETQYF
TRBV7-2,NA,few,TRBJ1-3,TGTGCCAGCAGCTGGACAGCTGGAAACACCATATATTTT,CASSWTAGNTIYF
TRBV11-2,TRBD1,NA,TRBJ2-2,TGTGCCAGCACCTTCACAGGGGGCGACACCGGGGAGCTGTTTTTT,CASTFTGGDTGELFF
TRBV6-1,TRBD1,once,TRBJ1-5,TGTGCCAGCAGTCAAGACAGGGCTTATAGCAATCAGCCCCAGCATTTT,CASSQDRAYSNQPQHF
TRBV5-5,TRBD1,NA,TRBJ1-1,TGTGCCAGCAGCTTTACAGGGGCGACTGAAGCTTTCTTT,CASSFTGATEAFF
TRBV6-5,NA,few,TRBJ1-2,TGTGCCAGCAGCCCCGCCGGACAGACTAACTATGGCTACACCTTC,CASSPAGQTNYGYTF
TRBV12-3/TRBV12-4,TRBD1,NA,TRBJ1-2,TGTGCCAGCAACCATTGGACAGGGAATGGCTACACCTTC,CASNHWTGNGYTF
TRBV29-1,NA,NA,TRBJ1-1,TGCAGCGTTACAAAAACGGCGGCGGTTGAAGCTTTCTTT,CSVTKTAAVEAFF
TRBV5-6,NA,NA,TRBJ1-2,TGTGCCAGCCTTCGGGAGGGGATCAACTATGGCTACACCTTC,CASLREGINYGYTF
TRBV6-6,NA,NA,TRBJ1-5,TGTGCCAGCAGTTACTCGCCGACACACAATCAGCCCCAGCATTTT,CASSYSPTHNQPQHF
TRBV5-8,TRBD1,NA,TRBJ1-1,TGTGCCAGCAGCCGGAGGACAGGGTATGGGGCTTTCTTT,CASSRRTGYGAFF
TRBV9,NA,NA,TRBJ2-2,TGTGCCAGCAGCCCCCTAAGACAGGCGAACACCGGGGAGCTGTTTTTT,CASSPLRQANTGELFF
TRBV19,NA,NA,TRBJ1-5,TGTGCCAGTAGTATATTAGGAGTAAATTCCAATCAGCCCCAGCATTTT,CASSILGVNSNQPQHF
TRBV11-1,TRBD1,once,TRBJ2-5,TGTGCCAGCAGCTTAGCCGGCACAGGGGGGAGAGAGACCCAGTACTTC,CASSLAGTGGRETQYF
TRBV7-2,TRBD2,NA,TRBJ2-5,TGTGCCAGCAGCCTGGGAGGATATGCGGGGGAAGAGACCCAGTACTTC,CASSLGGYAGEETQYF
TRBV27,NA,once,TRBJ1-6,TGTGCCAGCGGGCCCCAGGGAAGGGCCTATAATTCACCCCTCCACTTT,CASGPQGRAYNSPLHF
TRBV6-5,NA,NA,TRBJ1-2,TGTGCCAGCAGTTCCCTACAGGGATATGGCTACACCTTC,CASSSLQGYGYTF
TRBV6-1,TRBD2,NA,TRBJ2-3,TGTGCCAGCAGTGTGGGACTAGCGGGGGGGACAGATACGCAGTATTTT,CASSVGLAGGTDTQYF
TRBV24-1,TRBD2,NA,TRBJ2-7,TGTGCCACCAGTGATTCGGGACTAGGCGTAGGTGAGCAGTACTTC,CATSDSGLGVGEQYF
TRBV7-6,NA,NA,TRBJ1-1,TGTGCCAGCAGCTTAGGGGGGCAGGGGCTAGGCACTGAAGCTTTCTTT,CASSLGGQGLGTEAFF